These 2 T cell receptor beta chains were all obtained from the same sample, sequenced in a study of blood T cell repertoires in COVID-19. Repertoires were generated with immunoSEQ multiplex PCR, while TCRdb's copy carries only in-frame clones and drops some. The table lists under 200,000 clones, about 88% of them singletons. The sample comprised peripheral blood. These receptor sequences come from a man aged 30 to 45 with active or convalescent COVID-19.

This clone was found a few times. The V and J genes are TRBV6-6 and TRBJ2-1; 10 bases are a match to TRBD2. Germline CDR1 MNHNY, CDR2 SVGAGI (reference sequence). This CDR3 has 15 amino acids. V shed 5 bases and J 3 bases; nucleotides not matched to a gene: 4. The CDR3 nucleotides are TGTGCCAGCAGTCTAGCGGGGGAGGGCTACAATGAGCAGTTCTTC. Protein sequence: CASSLAGEGYNEQFF.

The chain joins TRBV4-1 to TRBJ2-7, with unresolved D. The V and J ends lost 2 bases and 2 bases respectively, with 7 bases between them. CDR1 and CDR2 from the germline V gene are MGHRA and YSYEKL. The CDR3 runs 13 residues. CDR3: CASSQSGPYEQYF. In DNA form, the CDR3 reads TGCGCCAGCAGCCAATCCGGTCCCTACGAGCAGTACTTC.